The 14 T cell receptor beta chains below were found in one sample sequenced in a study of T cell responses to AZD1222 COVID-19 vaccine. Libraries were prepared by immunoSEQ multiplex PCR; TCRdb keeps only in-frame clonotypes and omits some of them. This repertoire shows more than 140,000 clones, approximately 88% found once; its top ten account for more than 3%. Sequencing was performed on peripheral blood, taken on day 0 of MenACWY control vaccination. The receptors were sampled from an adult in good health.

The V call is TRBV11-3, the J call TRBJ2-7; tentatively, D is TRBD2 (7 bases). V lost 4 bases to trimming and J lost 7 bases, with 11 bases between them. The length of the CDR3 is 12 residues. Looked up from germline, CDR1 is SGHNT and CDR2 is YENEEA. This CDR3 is CASSSRGGEQYF. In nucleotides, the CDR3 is TGTGCCAGCAGCTCAAGGGGGGGAGAGCAGTACTTC. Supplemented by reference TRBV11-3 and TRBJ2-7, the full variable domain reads EAGVVQSPRYKIIEKKQPVAFWCNPISGHNTLYWYLQNLGQGPELLIRYENEEAVDDSQLPKDRFSAERLKGVDSTLKIQPAELGDSAVYLCASSSRGGEQYFGPGTRLTVT.

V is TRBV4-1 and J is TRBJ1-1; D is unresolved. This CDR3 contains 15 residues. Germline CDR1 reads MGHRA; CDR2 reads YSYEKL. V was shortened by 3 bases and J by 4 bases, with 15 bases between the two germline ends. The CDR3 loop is CASSQVATRPTEAFF. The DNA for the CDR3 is TGCGCCAGCAGCCAGGTCGCTACTCGCCCCACTGAAGCTTTCTTT.

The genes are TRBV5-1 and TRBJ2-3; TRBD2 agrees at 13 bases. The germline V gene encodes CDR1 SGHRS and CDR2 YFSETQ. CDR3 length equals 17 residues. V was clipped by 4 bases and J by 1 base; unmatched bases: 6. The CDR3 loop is CASSARLAGGGTDTQYF. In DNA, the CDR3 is TGCGCCAGCAGCGCTCGACTAGCGGGAGGTGGCACAGATACGCAGTATTTT.

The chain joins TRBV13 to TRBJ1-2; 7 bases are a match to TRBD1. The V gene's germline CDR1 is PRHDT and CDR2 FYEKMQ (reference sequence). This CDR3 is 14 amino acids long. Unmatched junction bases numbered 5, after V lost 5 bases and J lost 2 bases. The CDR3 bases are TGTGCCAGCAGCCCCCGGGACAGCAACTATGGCTACACCTTC. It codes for CASSPRDSNYGYTF.

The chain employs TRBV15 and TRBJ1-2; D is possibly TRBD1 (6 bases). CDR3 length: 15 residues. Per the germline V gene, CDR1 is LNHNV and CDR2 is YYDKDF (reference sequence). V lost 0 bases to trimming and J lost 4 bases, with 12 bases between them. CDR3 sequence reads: CATSRDQQGVYGYTF. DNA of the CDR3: TGTGCCACCAGCAGAGATCAACAGGGAGTCTATGGCTACACCTTC.

The CDR3 protein is CASTDSYSGNTIYF. The CDR3 coding sequence is TGTGCCAGCACCGACTCCTACTCTGGAAACACCATATATTTT. V usage is TRBV28 and J usage is TRBJ1-3; no firm D call. CDR3 size: 14 residues. Per the germline V gene, CDR1 is MDHEN and CDR2 is SYDVKM. Trimming pared 7 bases from V and 0 bases from J, leaving 10 bases between.

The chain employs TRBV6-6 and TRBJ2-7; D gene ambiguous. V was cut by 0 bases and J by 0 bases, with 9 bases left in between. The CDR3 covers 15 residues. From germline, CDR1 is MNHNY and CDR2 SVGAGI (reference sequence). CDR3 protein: CASSYSKGISYEQYF. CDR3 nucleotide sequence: TGTGCCAGCAGTTACTCTAAAGGGATCTCCTACGAGCAGTACTTC.

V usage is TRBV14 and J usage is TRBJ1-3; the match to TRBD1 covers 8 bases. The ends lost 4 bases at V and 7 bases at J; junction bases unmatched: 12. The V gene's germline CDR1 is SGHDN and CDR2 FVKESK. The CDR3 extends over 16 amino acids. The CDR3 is CASSRRFTGGVNTIYF. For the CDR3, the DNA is TGTGCCAGCAGCCGAAGGTTTACAGGGGGTGTCAACACCATATATTTT.

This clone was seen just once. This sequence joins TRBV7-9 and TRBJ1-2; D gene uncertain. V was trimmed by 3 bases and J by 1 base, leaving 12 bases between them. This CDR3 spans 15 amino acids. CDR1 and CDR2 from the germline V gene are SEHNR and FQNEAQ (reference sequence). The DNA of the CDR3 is TGTGCCAGCAGCTTCGGCATCACTCTTAACTATGGCTACACCTTC. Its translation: CASSFGITLNYGYTF.

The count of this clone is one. This CDR3 is CASSLSFGQGYEQFF. CDR3 DNA: TGTGCCAGCAGCTTAAGCTTTGGGCAGGGATATGAGCAGTTCTTC. The rearrangement uses TRBV7-2 and TRBJ2-1; D perhaps matches TRBD1 (5 bases). V was shortened by 2 bases and J by 8 bases, with 16 bases between the two germline ends. The CDR3 spans 15 residues. Germline V gene data show CDR1 as SGHTA and CDR2 as FQGNSA. Full variable domain (rest looked up from reference TRBV7-2 and TRBJ2-1): GAGVSQSPSNKVTEKGKDVELRCDPISGHTALYWYRQSLGQGLEFLIYFQGNSAPDKSGLPSDRFSAERTGGSVSTLTIQRTQQEDSAVYLCASSLSFGQGYEQFFGPGTRLTVL.

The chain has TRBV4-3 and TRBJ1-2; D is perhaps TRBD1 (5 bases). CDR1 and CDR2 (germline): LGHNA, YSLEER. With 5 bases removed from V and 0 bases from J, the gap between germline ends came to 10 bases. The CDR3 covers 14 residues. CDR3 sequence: CASSGGESNYGYTF. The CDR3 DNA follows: TGCGCCAGCAGCGGGGGGGAATCTAACTATGGCTACACCTTC.

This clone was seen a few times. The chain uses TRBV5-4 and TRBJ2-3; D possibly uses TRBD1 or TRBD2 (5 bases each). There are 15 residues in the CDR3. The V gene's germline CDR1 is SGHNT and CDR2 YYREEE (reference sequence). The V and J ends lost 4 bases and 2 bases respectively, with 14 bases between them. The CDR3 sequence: CASSPKLGTTDTQYF. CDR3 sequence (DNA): TGTGCCAGCAGCCCGAAACTAGGGACCACAGATACGCAGTATTTT. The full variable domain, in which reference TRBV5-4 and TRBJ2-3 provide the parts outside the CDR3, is ETGVTQSPTHLIKTRGQQVTLRCSSQSGHNTVSWYQQALGQGPQFIFQYYREEENGRGNFPPRFSGLQFPNYSSELNVNALELDDSALYLCASSPKLGTTDTQYFGPGTRLTVL.

The CDR3 bases are TGTGCCATCAGTGATAAGGGACTAGCGGGAGGGGAGTCGTTCTTC. Amino acids: CAISDKGLAGGESFF. The chain carries TRBV10-3 and TRBJ2-1; TRBD2 matches at 16 bases. Germline loops: CDR1 ENHRY, CDR2 SYGVKD. The CDR3 loop spans 15 amino acids. V lost 3 bases to trimming and J lost 15 bases; unmatched junction nucleotides: 8.

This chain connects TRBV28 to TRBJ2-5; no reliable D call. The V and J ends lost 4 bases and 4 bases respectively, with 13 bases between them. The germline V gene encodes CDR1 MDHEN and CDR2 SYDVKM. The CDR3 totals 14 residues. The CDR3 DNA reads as TGTGCCAGCAGTTGGTCCCAAACCCTAGAGACCCAGTACTTC. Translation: CASSWSQTLETQYF. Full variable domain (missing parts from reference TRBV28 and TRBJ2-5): DVKVTQSSRYLVKRTGEKVFLECVQDMDHENMFWYRQDPGLGLRLIYFSYDVKMKEKGDIPEGYSVSREKKERFSLILESASTNQTSMYLCASSWSQTLETQYFGPGTRLLVL.